These T cell receptor beta chains were read from a single sample in a study of T cells after yellow fever vaccination. TCRdb reanalysed the 5' RACE reads using MiXCR and keeps one entry per CDR3 protein. The sample lists some 220,000 distinct CDR3 sequences, approximately 3.3% occurring once. The material sequenced was CD4+ T cells sorted from PBMCs, taken 10 days after the yellow fever booster vaccination. The receptors originated from a man younger than 30 who received the YFV17D yellow fever vaccine. Each CDR3 is given with its conserved first and last residue.

CDR3 protein: CASSVDLGIQYF; CDR3 length: 12; V gene: TRBV2; J gene: TRBJ2-4
CDR3 protein: CASSFFNRATEAFF; CDR3 length: 14; V gene: TRBV11-2; J gene: TRBJ1-1
CDR3 protein: CASSYRTSGGVGELFF; CDR3 length: 16; V gene: TRBV11-2; J gene: TRBJ2-2
CDR3 protein: CSALRGGPTTDTQYF; CDR3 length: 15; V gene: TRBV20-1; J gene: TRBJ2-3
CDR3 protein: CAWEPGLNTEAFF; CDR3 length: 13; V gene: TRBV30; J gene: TRBJ1-1
CDR3 protein: CASSLVFTEAFF; CDR3 length: 12; V gene: TRBV7-2; J gene: TRBJ1-1
CDR3 protein: CASSLLTGQGGYTF; CDR3 length: 14; V gene: TRBV7-2; J gene: TRBJ1-2
CDR3 protein: CASSQEDRAETQYF; CDR3 length: 14; V gene: TRBV4-1; J gene: TRBJ2-5
CDR3 protein: CASSLPPTGLGNQPQHF; CDR3 length: 17; V gene: TRBV28; J gene: TRBJ1-5
CDR3 protein: CSAPGSSRMETQYF; CDR3 length: 14; V gene: TRBV20-1; J gene: TRBJ2-5
CDR3 protein: CASSLFGGPTDTQYF; CDR3 length: 15; V gene: TRBV7-3; J gene: TRBJ2-3
CDR3 protein: CASSLDNMFRQGNTIYF; CDR3 length: 17; V gene: TRBV7-6; J gene: TRBJ1-3
CDR3 protein: CASSVAQGLGTDTQYF; CDR3 length: 16; V gene: TRBV4-3; J gene: TRBJ2-3
CDR3 protein: CASSPLNQETQYF; CDR3 length: 13; V gene: TRBV18; J gene: TRBJ2-5
CDR3 protein: CASRPSRGNTGELFF; CDR3 length: 15; V gene: TRBV7-3; J gene: TRBJ2-2
CDR3 protein: CATSRDLLAGQTDTQYF; CDR3 length: 17; V gene: TRBV15; J gene: TRBJ2-3
CDR3 protein: CASSLGVGVQSPLHF; CDR3 length: 15; V gene: TRBV5-1; J gene: TRBJ1-6
CDR3 protein: CAWSVSLTDTQYF; CDR3 length: 13; V gene: TRBV30; J gene: TRBJ2-3
CDR3 protein: CASRPDPGLSSYNSPLHF; CDR3 length: 18; V gene: TRBV19; J gene: TRBJ1-6
CDR3 protein: CASSWNIQYF; CDR3 length: 10; V gene: TRBV5-1; J gene: TRBJ2-4
CDR3 protein: CASSTRPSIVSDTQYF; CDR3 length: 16; V gene: TRBV5-1; J gene: TRBJ2-3
CDR3 protein: CASGPSGTDTQYF; CDR3 length: 13; V gene: TRBV12-5; J gene: TRBJ2-3
CDR3 protein: CASGSRGHEKLFF; CDR3 length: 13; V gene: TRBV7-2; J gene: TRBJ1-4
CDR3 protein: CATSDLAGNQPQHF; CDR3 length: 14; V gene: TRBV24-1; J gene: TRBJ1-5
CDR3 protein: CASRATGVGNIQYF; CDR3 length: 14; V gene: TRBV12-3/TRBV12-4; J gene: TRBJ2-4
CDR3 protein: CASGLRDTQYF; CDR3 length: 11; V gene: TRBV12-5; J gene: TRBJ2-3
CDR3 protein: CASEAQDNEQFF; CDR3 length: 12; V gene: TRBV2; J gene: TRBJ2-1
CDR3 protein: CATSRDYRGSGDTQYF; CDR3 length: 16; V gene: TRBV15; J gene: TRBJ2-3
CDR3 protein: CASRTKAGQGAYNEQFF; CDR3 length: 17; V gene: TRBV28; J gene: TRBJ2-1
CDR3 protein: CASSNPRGRRQETQYF; CDR3 length: 16; V gene: TRBV21-1; J gene: TRBJ2-5
CDR3 protein: CASSRVVGEAFF; CDR3 length: 12; V gene: TRBV6-5; J gene: TRBJ1-1
CDR3 protein: CSAVKGGTEAFF; CDR3 length: 12; V gene: TRBV20-1; J gene: TRBJ1-1
CDR3 protein: CSAAQNYGYTF; CDR3 length: 11; V gene: TRBV20-1; J gene: TRBJ1-2
CDR3 protein: CASSLEGLVVETQYF; CDR3 length: 15; V gene: TRBV7-8; J gene: TRBJ2-5
CDR3 protein: CASSFHAGGDTQYF; CDR3 length: 14; V gene: TRBV7-2; J gene: TRBJ2-3
CDR3 protein: CASRRSGTANTGELFF; CDR3 length: 16; V gene: TRBV7-2; J gene: TRBJ2-2
CDR3 protein: CASSLALQGNIQYF; CDR3 length: 14; V gene: TRBV7-2; J gene: TRBJ2-4
CDR3 protein: CASSSRAGELFF; CDR3 length: 12; V gene: TRBV9; J gene: TRBJ2-2
CDR3 protein: CSASRGVQGFYEQYF; CDR3 length: 15; V gene: TRBV20-1; J gene: TRBJ2-7
CDR3 protein: CASRPGQSGANVLTF; CDR3 length: 15; V gene: TRBV5-4; J gene: TRBJ2-6
CDR3 protein: CASSLKPRGITDTQYF; CDR3 length: 16; V gene: TRBV9; J gene: TRBJ2-3
CDR3 protein: CASSPARGFTDTQYF; CDR3 length: 15; V gene: TRBV7-2; J gene: TRBJ2-3
CDR3 protein: CASSQRRDNEQFF; CDR3 length: 13; V gene: TRBV3-1; J gene: TRBJ2-1
CDR3 protein: CASSQGRGGRTDTQYF; CDR3 length: 16; V gene: TRBV4-1; J gene: TRBJ2-3
CDR3 protein: CSASLAGGGYNEQFF; CDR3 length: 15; V gene: TRBV20-1; J gene: TRBJ2-1
CDR3 protein: CASSLGWGGEQYF; CDR3 length: 13; V gene: TRBV5-1; J gene: TRBJ2-7
CDR3 protein: CASSPPGQHYGYTF; CDR3 length: 14; V gene: TRBV27; J gene: TRBJ1-2
CDR3 protein: CASSLGWYNEQFF; CDR3 length: 13; V gene: TRBV5-1; J gene: TRBJ2-1
CDR3 protein: CSAREASGGRYEQFF; CDR3 length: 15; V gene: TRBV20-1; J gene: TRBJ2-1
CDR3 protein: CATRGLAGGPGTDTQYF; CDR3 length: 17; V gene: TRBV24-1; J gene: TRBJ2-3
CDR3 protein: CASSLNGGSETQYF; CDR3 length: 14; V gene: TRBV5-1; J gene: TRBJ2-5
CDR3 protein: CSAVYGPLHF; CDR3 length: 10; V gene: TRBV20-1; J gene: TRBJ1-6